This T cell receptor beta chain was captured by sequencing in a study of blood T cell repertoires in COVID-19. On the study more broadly: Sample material is recorded as cDNA or gDNA derived from T cells, B-cell-depleted T cells, or PBMCs.

TCRdb keeps only in-frame clones here, not all; method: immunoSEQ multiplex PCR. The sample shows just over 150,000 clones, about 92% of them seen only once. Enrolled during active infection, Seattle patients were then followed longitudinally. Germline V gene sequence: CDR1 SQVTM, CDR2 ANQGSEA. V lost 6 bases and J 4 bases, leaving 16 bases between the germline ends. This CDR3 contains 14 residues. This sequence was found in a man in his thirties or forties with COVID-19, enrolled during active disease. This sequence joins TRBV29-1 and TRBJ1-3; weak D call: TRBD1 (6 bases). The source material was peripheral blood. As DNA, the CDR3 is TGCAGCGTCCCTGGACCTACAGGGGGAAACACCATATATTTT. It yields the protein CSVPGPTGGNTIYF.